One and the same sample provided the 12 T cell receptor beta chains below, sequenced in a study of regulatory T cells in long-lasting Graves disease. Time point here: persistent/refractory GD, antithyroid drugs over 5 years with positive TRAb. The authors made the TCR library using RNA they extracted from PBMCs. Through Arm-PCR of CDR3 regions and iRepertoire HTBI primers, TCR beta libraries were built. MiXCR was run by TCRdb on the multiplex PCR reads, yielding one entry per CDR3 protein. The sample lists roughly 500,000 distinct CDR3 sequences, about 20% occurring once. This specimen was peripheral blood mononuclear cells (PBMCs), taken when the disease was refractory, from a patient treated with antithyroid drugs. The receptors here all came from a female donor with Graves disease.

The CDR3 sequence is CASSIPLQPQHF. As DNA, the CDR3 is TGTGCCAGTAGTATCCCCCTCCAGCCCCAGCATTTT. The gene calls are TRBV19 and TRBJ1-5, with D unclear. CDR3 size: 12 residues. Trimming cost V 3 bases and J 7 bases, with 7 bases left between them. Germline values: CDR1 LNHDA, CDR2 SQIVND (reference sequence).

This clonotype was counted a few times. The genes are TRBV6-1 and TRBJ2-7; 11 bases are shared with TRBD1. CDR1 MNHNS and CDR2 SASEGT come from the germline V gene. The length of the CDR3 is 13 residues. With 9 bases clipped from V and 10 bases from J, the junction kept 11 bases outside the gene matches. The CDR3 DNA is TGTGCCAGTCGGACGGGGACAGGGGGTTTTCAGTACTTC. Translated: CASRTGTGGFQYF.

This clonotype was observed a few times. This chain connects TRBV19 to TRBJ2-6; D perhaps matches TRBD1 (5 bases). V shed 3 bases and J shed 0 bases, with 12 bases lying between them. In germline, CDR1 is LNHDA, CDR2 SQIVND (reference sequence). The CDR3 extends over 17 amino acids. The CDR3 reads CASSMGRAYSGANVLTF. CDR3 in DNA: TGTGCCAGTAGTATGGGCAGGGCTTACTCTGGGGCCAACGTCCTGACTTTC.

This clonotype was counted only a few times. At one boundary the junction diverges from the germline segment, which might be a read error. The chain recombines TRBV5-6 with TRBJ2-5; D may be TRBD2 (7 bases). The CDR3 spans 13 residues. Germline values: CDR1 SGHDT, CDR2 YYEEEE. The CDR3 DNA is TGTGCCTGCAGCGGGGACATGGGGGAGACCCAGTACTTC. Translated, it gives CACSGDMGETQYF.

This clonotype was seen many times. The rearrangement links TRBV29-1 to TRBJ2-7; 7 bases fit TRBD1. CDR3 length equals 14 residues. V gave up 6 bases and J gave up 2 bases; unmatched junction bases: 10. Germline CDR1 is SQVTM and CDR2 is ANQGSEA. The CDR3 reads CSVIGQDTPYEQYF. CDR3 nucleotide sequence: TGCAGCGTGATCGGACAGGACACCCCCTACGAGCAGTACTTC.

The chain recombines TRBV7-2 with TRBJ2-5, with D possibly being TRBD2 (7 bases). Trimming shortened V by 5 bases and J by 2 bases, and 21 bases separated the two germline ends. Germline CDR1 and CDR2: SGHTA and FQGNSA. The CDR3 loop spans 17 amino acids. The CDR3 sequence: CASSRGGLAGVQETQYF. The CDR3 DNA sequence: TGTGCCAGCAGCCGAGGGGGTTTAGCGGGTGTTCAAGAGACCCAGTACTTC.

This clonotype came up many times. V is TRBV12-3 or TRBV12-4 and J is TRBJ2-5; D possibly corresponds to TRBD1 (6 bases). V dropped 3 bases and J dropped 6 bases, with 14 bases sitting between them. This CDR3 spans 14 amino acids. CDR3 sequence: CASSFQQGKKTQYF. The CDR3 nucleotides read TGTGCCAGCAGTTTTCAACAGGGAAAAAAGACCCAGTACTTC.

This clonotype was detected a few times. This chain connects TRBV4-1 to TRBJ1-2, with a tentative D call TRBD1 (5 bases). The CDR3 runs 14 residues. The V gene's germline CDR1 is MGHRA and CDR2 YSYEKL. Trimming removed 2 bases from V and 4 bases from J, with 11 bases in between. In DNA, the CDR3 is TGCGCCAGCAGCCAATCCCAGGGCGCCTATGGCTACACCTTC. Amino acid sequence: CASSQSQGAYGYTF.

This chain links TRBV19 with TRBJ2-5, with 11 bases lining up with TRBD2. The CDR3 runs to 13 residues. V lost 7 bases and J lost 5; bases outside the gene matches: 3. The germline V gene has CDR1 LNHDA and CDR2 SQIVND (reference sequence). The DNA for the CDR3 is TGTGCCAGTACAACTAGCGGGAGTGAGACCCAGTACTTC. It translates to CASTTSGSETQYF.

The chain recombines TRBV9 with TRBJ2-2; D may be TRBD1 (8 bases). V lost 2 bases and J 7 bases, leaving 12 bases between the germline ends. The CDR3 consists of 14 residues. The germline gives CDR1 SGDLS, CDR2 YYNGEE. CDR3 loop: CASSVTGGVGELFF. The CDR3, as DNA: TGTGCCAGCAGCGTTACAGGGGGGGTCGGGGAGCTGTTTTTT.

This clonotype was recorded many times. The chain couples TRBV6-1 to TRBJ2-2, with a tentative D call TRBD2 (6 bases). Trimming cost V 6 bases and J 5 bases, with 13 bases left between them. The CDR3 is 14 amino acids. Germline V gene data show CDR1 as MNHNS and CDR2 as SASEGT. The CDR3 is CASRVGGATGELFF. The CDR3 nucleotides are TGTGCCAGCAGGGTCGGAGGGGCGACCGGGGAGCTGTTTTTT.

This clonotype was seen a few times. The chain uses TRBV9 and TRBJ2-2; D might be TRBD2 (6 bases). V shed 0 bases and J shed 0 bases, with 9 bases lying between them. This CDR3 spans 16 amino acids. In germline, CDR1 is SGDLS, CDR2 YYNGEE. The CDR3 DNA is TGTGCCAGCAGCGTAGGGGTAGCGGCGAACACCGGGGAGCTGTTTTTT. Its translation is CASSVGVAANTGELFF.